Listed below are T cell receptor beta chains from one sample, sequenced in a study of cytomegalovirus exposure and HLA in healthy donors. Some clones are missing from TCRdb's copy, which holds only in-frame ones; the method was immunoSEQ multiplex PCR. The sample lists 90,000 to 140,000 clones; 10% to 15% were seen once. The sample taken for sequencing was PBMCs. All receptors derive from a man aged 40-49 years in good health and CMV-seropositive. CDR3s include the opening cysteine and the closing phenylalanine or tryptophan. The D gene is left open where the match is weak. Some rows have no size entry. The others give once, few or many, or a class for an expanded clone.

size: many; D: NA; J: TRBJ2-5; V: TRBV5-4; DNA: TGTGCCAGCAGCTTGGTAGGAGGGACCGAAGAGACCCAGTACTTC; CDR3: CASSLVGGTEETQYF
size: NA; D: NA; J: TRBJ1-5; V: TRBV2; DNA: TGTGCCAGCACCGAACGTGGGGCGGATCAGCCCCAGCATTTT; CDR3: CASTERGADQPQHF
size: NA; D: NA; J: TRBJ2-7; V: TRBV6-6; DNA: TGTGCCAGCAGTTACGGGCAGAACTACGAGCAGTACTTC; CDR3: CASSYGQNYEQYF
size: few; D: TRBD2; J: TRBJ2-5; V: TRBV7-2; DNA: TGTGCCAGCAGCTTAGCGCGACTAGCGGGTGGGGAGACCCAGTACTTC; CDR3: CASSLARLAGGETQYF
size: medium-sized; D: TRBD2; J: TRBJ2-1; V: TRBV19; DNA: TGTGCCAGTAGTCTGCGACTAGCGGGAGTGGATGAGCAGTTCTTC; CDR3: CASSLRLAGVDEQFF
size: few; D: NA; J: TRBJ1-2; V: TRBV6-5; DNA: TGTGCCACCTCGAGGGCGGGCACTAACTATGGCTACACCTTC; CDR3: CATSRAGTNYGYTF
size: NA; D: NA; J: TRBJ2-2; V: TRBV27; DNA: TGTGCCAGCAGTTTTCTTCTCGGGACCGGGGAGCTGTTTTTT; CDR3: CASSFLLGTGELFF
size: NA; D: TRBD2; J: TRBJ2-1; V: TRBV7-3; DNA: TGTGCCAGCAGCCCGGGACTAGCGGGTCCCAATGAGCAGTTCTTC; CDR3: CASSPGLAGPNEQFF
size: NA; D: NA; J: TRBJ1-2; V: TRBV15; DNA: TGTGCCACCAGTTCCCCCTCGGGAGTTTATAACTATGGCTACACCTTC; CDR3: CATSSPSGVYNYGYTF
size: few; D: NA; J: TRBJ2-6; V: TRBV27; DNA: TGTGCCAGCAGGGGAGGGCAGGGGTTCCCCTCTGGGGCCAACGTCCTGACTTTC; CDR3: CASRGGQGFPSGANVLTF
size: few; D: NA; J: TRBJ2-2; V: TRBV2; DNA: TGTGCCAGCACTGTTCTTACTGCCACCGGGGAGCTGTTTTTT; CDR3: CASTVLTATGELFF
size: few; D: TRBD1; J: TRBJ2-7; V: TRBV15; DNA: TGTGCCACCAGCAGATCCCGGAACAGGGGGAGCCGGTCCTACGAGCAGTACTTC; CDR3: CATSRSRNRGSRSYEQYF
size: few; D: TRBD1; J: TRBJ1-2; V: TRBV7-6; DNA: TGTGCCAGCAGCGCTGGGACAGGGGGAGGCTACACCTTC; CDR3: CASSAGTGGGYTF
size: NA; D: NA; J: TRBJ1-1; V: TRBV11-3; DNA: TGTGCCAGCAGCTCCCAGGGGCCCGGCACTGAAGCTTTCTTT; CDR3: CASSSQGPGTEAFF
size: few; D: NA; J: TRBJ2-1; V: TRBV5-6; DNA: TGTGCCAGCAGCTCAGGTGGTGAGCAGTTCTTC; CDR3: CASSSGGEQFF
size: few; D: TRBD2; J: TRBJ2-1; V: TRBV5-1; DNA: TGCGCCAGCAGCTTGGTGCTAGCGGGGGACAATGAGCAGTTCTTC; CDR3: CASSLVLAGDNEQFF
size: NA; D: NA; J: TRBJ2-5; V: TRBV6-4; DNA: TGTGCCAGCAGTCTACAGCCACAAGAGACCCAGTACTTC; CDR3: CASSLQPQETQYF
size: NA; D: TRBD2; J: TRBJ2-1; V: TRBV16; DNA: TGTGCCAGCAGCAGCTCAGCGGGGATCTCCTACAATGAGCAGTTCTTC; CDR3: CASSSSAGISYNEQFF
size: once; D: NA; J: TRBJ2-1; V: TRBV21-1; DNA: TGTGCCAGCAGCAAACTGTCAACGTCGGACAGGGGGTACAATGAGCAGTTCTTC; CDR3: CASSKLSTSDRGYNEQFF
size: few; D: NA; J: TRBJ2-7; V: TRBV27; DNA: TGTGCCAGCAGGAGGGACTCAACCTACGAGCAGTACTTC; CDR3: CASRRDSTYEQYF
size: few; D: TRBD2; J: TRBJ2-1; V: TRBV19; DNA: TGTGCCAGTAGGGAACTTCAGGGACTAGCGGCAACTTACAATGAGCAGTTCTTC; CDR3: CASRELQGLAATYNEQFF
size: few; D: NA; J: TRBJ2-2; V: TRBV4-1; DNA: TGCGCCAGCAGCCAGTCCAGGGGGGCCGGGGAGCTGTTTTTT; CDR3: CASSQSRGAGELFF
size: NA; D: NA; J: TRBJ1-4; V: TRBV5-1; DNA: TGCGCCAGCCCCCGGGAGGAGGGGCGCGAAGCTAATGAAAAACTGTTTTTT; CDR3: CASPREEGREANEKLFF
size: NA; D: NA; J: TRBJ1-6; V: TRBV11-2; DNA: TGTGCCAGCAGCTTAGGGGCGGACAGTCGATTGACACCCCTCCACTTT; CDR3: CASSLGADSRLTPLHF
size: few; D: TRBD2; J: TRBJ2-1; V: TRBV9; DNA: TGTGCCAGCAGCGTAGCCATAGCGGGGGCGGCCTACAATGAGCAGTTCTTC; CDR3: CASSVAIAGAAYNEQFF
size: few; D: TRBD1; J: TRBJ1-2; V: TRBV5-1; DNA: TGCGCCAGCAGCTATACAGGGGACTATGGCTACACCTTC; CDR3: CASSYTGDYGYTF
size: NA; D: NA; J: TRBJ1-3; V: TRBV7-2; DNA: TGTGCCAGCAGCTTAGCAGTCTCCTTCGGTGGAAACACCATATATTTT; CDR3: CASSLAVSFGGNTIYF
size: NA; D: TRBD2; J: TRBJ2-1; V: TRBV29-1; DNA: TGCAGCGTTGTGGGGCTTAGCGGGATCTCCTACAATGAGCAGTTCTTC; CDR3: CSVVGLSGISYNEQFF
size: NA; D: TRBD1; J: TRBJ1-4; V: TRBV15; DNA: TGTGCCACCAGCAGTGAAAGGACAGGGCTCGTCGAAAAACTGTTTTTT; CDR3: CATSSERTGLVEKLFF
size: NA; D: NA; J: TRBJ2-7; V: TRBV7-9; DNA: TGTGCCAGCAGCGCGGACACGCCGCGCCCTTACGAGCAGTACTTC; CDR3: CASSADTPRPYEQYF
size: NA; D: TRBD1; J: TRBJ2-1; V: TRBV5-1; DNA: TGCGCCAGCAGCGCCGGACAGGGCGTCTCCTACAATGAGCAGTTCTTC; CDR3: CASSAGQGVSYNEQFF
size: few; D: NA; J: TRBJ1-2; V: TRBV5-1; DNA: TGCGCCAGCAGCTTGGCCTTCTATGGCTACACCTTC; CDR3: CASSLAFYGYTF
size: few; D: NA; J: TRBJ2-7; V: TRBV28; DNA: TGTGCCAGCAGCCAATACGAGCAGTACTTC; CDR3: CASSQYEQYF
size: few; D: NA; J: TRBJ1-2; V: TRBV28; DNA: TGTGCCAGCAGTTTATCGGGGGGCAGCTATGGCTACACCTTC; CDR3: CASSLSGGSYGYTF
size: NA; D: NA; J: TRBJ1-1; V: TRBV19; DNA: TGTGCCAGTACCCGGACTTGGAGATCTACTGAAGCTTTCTTT; CDR3: CASTRTWRSTEAFF
size: few; D: NA; J: TRBJ2-5; V: TRBV10-3; DNA: TGTGCCATCAGCAAAGGGGGGGCTGGAGAGACCCAGTACTTC; CDR3: CAISKGGAGETQYF
size: NA; D: TRBD2; J: TRBJ2-1; V: TRBV5-1; DNA: TGCGCCAGCAGCTTGGCCATTGCAGCGGGATTATTGGATGAGCAGTTCTTC; CDR3: CASSLAIAAGLLDEQFF
size: NA; D: TRBD2; J: TRBJ2-5; V: TRBV10-3; DNA: TGTGCCATCAGCCAGGGACTAGCGGGAGGGGAGACCCAGTACTTC; CDR3: CAISQGLAGGETQYF
size: few; D: NA; J: TRBJ2-1; V: TRBV9; DNA: TGTGCCAGCAGCGTAGAGCCCAATGAGCAGTTCTTC; CDR3: CASSVEPNEQFF
size: NA; D: NA; J: TRBJ1-5; V: TRBV19; DNA: TGTGCCAGTGGGGCAGGTGGGCAGCCCCAGCATTTT; CDR3: CASGAGGQPQHF
size: few; D: NA; J: TRBJ2-3; V: TRBV5-1; DNA: TGCGCCAGCAGCTTGGGTCCAGGGACAGATACGCAGTATTTT; CDR3: CASSLGPGTDTQYF
size: few; D: NA; J: TRBJ1-3; V: TRBV7-2; DNA: TGTGCCAGCAGCTTGACCTTGACAGGCAGAGGAAACACCATATATTTT; CDR3: CASSLTLTGRGNTIYF
size: few; D: TRBD1; J: TRBJ1-1; V: TRBV27; DNA: TGTGCCAGCAGTTCCCAACCGAACAGGGGCGAAGCGTTTTGCAGGGGAGCTTTCTTT; CDR3: CASSSQPNRGEAFCRGAFF
size: NA; D: NA; J: TRBJ1-1; V: TRBV19; DNA: TGTGCCAGTAGTTCGACTGGGAACACTGAAGCTTTCTTT; CDR3: CASSSTGNTEAFF
size: NA; D: NA; J: TRBJ1-2; V: TRBV10-1; DNA: TGCGCCAGCAGTGACCCGCCCATACGTATAGCTAACTATGGCTACACCTTC; CDR3: CASSDPPIRIANYGYTF
size: NA; D: NA; J: TRBJ1-2; V: TRBV18; DNA: TGTGCCAGCTCACCCGACCCGGGCTATGGCTACACCTTC; CDR3: CASSPDPGYGYTF
size: NA; D: TRBD2; J: TRBJ2-1; V: TRBV7-2; DNA: TGTGCCAGCAGCTTAGTGGGACTAGCGGGCCGGGGTAGTGAGCAGTTCTTC; CDR3: CASSLVGLAGRGSEQFF
size: NA; D: TRBD1; J: TRBJ1-1; V: TRBV5-1; DNA: TGCGCCAGCAGCTCCCGGACAGGGGCCACTGAAGCTTTCTTT; CDR3: CASSSRTGATEAFF
size: NA; D: TRBD1; J: TRBJ1-2; V: TRBV19; DNA: TGTGCCAGTAGTAGGACAGGAACATCTGGCTATGGCTACACCTTC; CDR3: CASSRTGTSGYGYTF
size: few; D: TRBD2; J: TRBJ2-7; V: TRBV4-1; DNA: TGCGCCAGCAGCCAACTGCTAGCGGTGGTTGGTGAGGTGTACTTC; CDR3: CASSQLLAVVGEVYF
size: NA; D: NA; J: TRBJ2-3; V: TRBV5-6; DNA: TGTGCCAGCAGCCAGGACCTATGGGGGCCAGATACGCAGTATTTT; CDR3: CASSQDLWGPDTQYF
size: few; D: NA; J: TRBJ1-1; V: TRBV7-9; DNA: TGTGCCAGCAGCTTAGCCCTCCGAAACTTTTTCACTGAAGCTTTCTTT; CDR3: CASSLALRNFFTEAFF
size: NA; D: TRBD2; J: TRBJ2-5; V: TRBV13; DNA: TGTGCCAGCAGCCCCAGCGGGAGAGAGACCCAGTACTTC; CDR3: CASSPSGRETQYF
size: NA; D: TRBD2; J: TRBJ2-7; V: TRBV6-1; DNA: TGTGCCAGCAGGCCCCTAGCGGGAATTGACTACGAGCAGTACTTC; CDR3: CASRPLAGIDYEQYF